The 19 T cell receptor beta chains reported below all come from one sample, sequenced in a study of cytomegalovirus exposure and HLA in healthy donors. A multiplex PCR was run with 60 Vbeta primers and 13 Jbeta primers. Clones were read by immunoSEQ multiplex PCR, and TCRdb kept only the in-frame ones, dropping some. This sample yields around 110,000 clones, of which 55% to 75% are seen a single time; roughly 9.8% belongs to the top ten. Sequences were obtained from PBMCs. These receptors were obtained from a woman in her 40s in good health and CMV-seropositive.

The chain employs TRBV5-1 and TRBJ2-7; maybe TRBD1 (5 bases). This CDR3 has 14 amino acids. Germline V gene sequence: CDR1 SGHRS, CDR2 YFSETQ. V lost 4 bases to trimming and J lost 3 bases, with 14 bases between them. The chain's CDR3 is CASSTRTDNYEQYF. CDR3 DNA: TGCGCCAGCAGCACAAGGACGGACAACTACGAGCAGTACTTC.

This clone has only one observation. CDR3 in amino acids: CASRTGGSVFMSGANVLTF. The DNA of the CDR3 is TGTGCCAGCAGGACGGGGGGGTCAGTATTTATGTCTGGGGCCAACGTCCTGACTTTC. The V call is TRBV7-2, the J call TRBJ2-6, with TRBD2 identical over 8 bases. Losses at the gene ends were 6 bases for V and 1 base for J; bases not matched to a gene: 14. Germline values: CDR1 SGHTA, CDR2 FQGNSA. CDR3 size: 19 residues. The full variable domain, its missing parts supplied by reference TRBV7-2 and TRBJ2-6, is GAGVSQSPSNKVTEKGKDVELRCDPISGHTALYWYRQSLGQGLEFLIYFQGNSAPDKSGLPSDRFSAERTGGSVSTLTIQRTQQEDSAVYLCASRTGGSVFMSGANVLTFGAGSRLTVL.

The chain joins TRBV28 to TRBJ2-1, with 14 bases aligning to TRBD2. V lost 7 bases to trimming and J lost 12 bases; unmatched junction nucleotides: 8. CDR1 is MDHEN and CDR2 is SYDVKM in the germline V gene. The CDR3 sequence is 14 residues long. This chain's CDR3 is CASNRLAGGSGQFF. CDR3 in DNA: TGTGCCAGCAACCGACTAGCGGGAGGGAGTGGGCAGTTCTTC.

The rearrangement uses TRBV9 and TRBJ2-7, with D perhaps TRBD2 (7 bases). Germline values: CDR1 SGDLS, CDR2 YYNGEE. This CDR3 contains 19 residues. The V gene lost 0 bases and the J gene lost 3 bases, with 25 bases spanning the gap. CDR3 sequence (DNA): TGTGCCAGCAGCGTAGGGGAGGGGGGGGAGGGAAATTTAAACTACGAGCAGTACTTC. Encoded protein: CASSVGEGGEGNLNYEQYF.

V is TRBV19 and J is TRBJ2-1; TRBD2 agrees at 10 bases. CDR3 length: 13 residues. With 7 bases clipped from V and 8 bases from J, the junction kept 5 bases outside the gene matches. Per the germline V gene, CDR1 is LNHDA and CDR2 is SQIVND (reference sequence). CDR3 in amino acids: CASMSGRADEQFF. The CDR3, as DNA: TGTGCCAGTATGAGCGGGAGGGCCGATGAGCAGTTCTTC.

This sequence joins TRBV30 and TRBJ2-1; 7 bases match TRBD2. Germline V gene data show CDR1 as GTSNPN and CDR2 as SVGIG (reference sequence). J was trimmed by 1 base and V by 0 bases; bases with no gene match: 15. The CDR3 consists of 19 residues. In DNA, the CDR3 is TGTGCCTGGAGTGTTTGGACTAGTATATCCTCGGGATCCTACAATGAGCAGTTCTTC. Encoded protein: CAWSVWTSISSGSYNEQFF.

This chain uses TRBV6-5 with TRBJ1-2; D gene ambiguous. The CDR3 extends over 12 amino acids. V was pared by 6 bases and J by 0 bases, with 5 bases between. Looked up from germline, CDR1 is MNHEY and CDR2 is SVGAGI. CDR3 DNA: TGTGCCAGCAGCGGTGCTAACTATGGCTACACCTTC. It specifies CASSGANYGYTF.

The table lists this clone with a few counts. As DNA, the CDR3 is TGTGTCGTTCCCGGGACAGGGGCTGAAGCTTTCTTT. This codes for CVVPGTGAEAFF. The rearrangement uses TRBV6-1 and TRBJ1-1; 10 nucleotides match TRBD1. Per germline, CDR1 MNHNS and CDR2 SASEGT. The CDR3 has 12 residues.

This clone appeared once. The chain's CDR3 is CASSLQTGYGIAEAFF. The CDR3 DNA reads as TGTGCCAGCAGCCTTCAGACAGGGTATGGGATCGCTGAAGCTTTCTTT. The chain has TRBV7-8 and TRBJ1-1, with 7 bases fitting TRBD1. V was clipped by 5 bases and J by 6 bases; unmatched bases: 15. Germline CDR1 reads SGHVS; CDR2 reads FQNEAQ. This CDR3 has 16 amino acids.

The V gene is TRBV30, the J gene TRBJ2-1, with 10 bases aligning to TRBD2. CDR1 and CDR2 from the germline V gene are GTSNPN and SVGIG (reference sequence). Unmatched junction bases numbered 3, after V lost 2 bases and J lost 5 bases. The CDR3 has 14 residues. The CDR3 DNA sequence: TGTGCCTGGAGTCGGACTAGCGGAGACAATGAGCAGTTCTTC. As protein: CAWSRTSGDNEQFF. Drawing the rest from reference TRBV30 and TRBJ2-1, the complete variable domain is SQTIHQWPATLVQPVGSPLSLECTVEGTSNPNLYWYRQAAGRGLQLLFYSVGIGQISSEVPQNLSASRPQDRQFILSSKKLLLSDSGFYLCAWSRTSGDNEQFFGPGTRLTVL.

The chain has TRBV7-8 and TRBJ1-1, with 7 bases lining up with TRBD1. CDR3 size: 17 residues. Germline trimming cut 2 bases from V and 2 bases from J; bases unmatched to any gene: 11. Germline V gene data show CDR1 as SGHVS and CDR2 as FQNEAQ. CDR3 bases: TGTGCCAGCAGCTTATACGCAGGGGGATCCCCTAACACTGAAGCTTTCTTT. It is translated as CASSLYAGGSPNTEAFF.

The chain recombines TRBV5-1 with TRBJ2-5; D perhaps matches TRBD1 (5 bases). The last part of the DNA fits TRBJ2-7 better; the J call may be wrong. CDR3 length: 12 amino acids. CDR1 is SGHRS and CDR2 is YFSETQ in the germline V gene. The CDR3 nucleotides are TGCGCCAGCAGCTACCCAGGGCCCGAGCAGTACTTC. Protein product: CASSYPGPEQYF.

This rearrangement joins TRBV28 to TRBJ1-5; weak D call: TRBD1 (6 bases). This CDR3 is 15 amino acids long. V lost 7 bases to trimming and J lost 1 base, with 14 bases between them. Germline V CDR1 and CDR2: MDHEN, SYDVKM. The CDR3 is CASTLSGTSNQPQHF. Written as DNA, the CDR3 is TGTGCCAGCACCCTATCCGGGACAAGCAATCAGCCCCAGCATTTT.

The V call is TRBV28, the J call TRBJ2-1; D uncertain. The V gene's germline CDR1 is MDHEN and CDR2 SYDVKM. Trimming pared 5 bases from V and 4 bases from J, leaving 9 bases between. This CDR3 region has 13 residues. In DNA, the CDR3 is TGTGCCAGCAGTCGAGAGCTTTACAATGAGCAGTTCTTC. Translation gives CASSRELYNEQFF. Full variable domain (outside the CDR3, taken from reference TRBV28 and TRBJ2-1): DVKVTQSSRYLVKRTGEKVFLECVQDMDHENMFWYRQDPGLGLRLIYFSYDVKMKEKGDIPEGYSVSREKKERFSLILESASTNQTSMYLCASSRELYNEQFFGPGTRLTVL.

This CDR3 is CASSQPTRPDTQYF. The DNA for the CDR3 is TGCGCCAGCAGCCAACCCACTAGGCCCGATACGCAGTATTTT. V is TRBV4-1 and J is TRBJ2-3; D possibly corresponds to TRBD2 (5 bases). The CDR3 runs 14 residues. CDR1 MGHRA and CDR2 YSYEKL come from the germline V gene. V was trimmed by 2 bases and J by 6 bases, leaving 12 bases between them.

The chain uses TRBV7-8 and TRBJ2-5, with 9 bases identical to TRBD2. Germline-derived CDR1 and CDR2 are SGHVS and FQNEAQ. The CDR3 extends over 17 amino acids. With V trimmed by 5 bases and J by 3 bases, 13 bases remained unmatched. CDR3 loop: CASSAGGLAGPEETQYF. The CDR3 DNA reads TGTGCCAGCAGCGCCGGGGGGCTAGCGGGACCCGAAGAGACCCAGTACTTC.

The chain employs TRBV19 and TRBJ2-1; 8 bases are shared with TRBD1. The CDR3 length is 18 residues. The J segment lost 0 bases and the V segment lost 5 bases, leaving 12 bases of the junction unmatched. From germline, CDR1 is LNHDA and CDR2 SQIVND (reference sequence). The CDR3 DNA reads as TGTGCCAGTAGTCGGGACAGGCTACCCTTTAGCTCCTACAATGAGCAGTTCTTC. This sequence encodes CASSRDRLPFSSYNEQFF.

The chain recombines TRBV21-1 with TRBJ1-1. TRBV21-1 is a listed pseudogene. The CDR3 spans 15 residues. The CDR3 sequence is CACPGGRLMNTEAFF. As DNA, the CDR3 is TGTGCCTGCCCGGGGGGGCGTTTAATGAACACTGAAGCTTTCTTC.

This clone was recorded at least ten times. The rearrangement uses TRBV25-1 and TRBJ2-1; 8 bases are shared with TRBD1. Germline CDR1 and CDR2: MGHDK and SYGVNS. V shed 4 bases and J 12 bases; nucleotides not matched to a gene: 17. The CDR3 runs 16 residues. CDR3: CASSGPGQATLEGQFF. For the CDR3, the DNA is TGTGCCAGCAGTGGACCGGGACAGGCAACTCTCGAGGGGCAGTTCTTC. The full variable domain, its missing parts supplied by reference TRBV25-1 and TRBJ2-1, is EADIYQTPRYLVIGTGKKITLECSQTMGHDKMYWYQQDPGMELHLIHYSYGVNSTEKGDLSSESTVSRIRTEHFPLTLESARPSHTSQYLCASSGPGQATLEGQFFGPGTRLTVL.